The next 14 T cell receptor beta chains were all read from a single sample in a study of blood T cell repertoires in COVID-19. Using immunoSEQ multiplex PCR, the repertoire was profiled, and TCRdb retains in-frame clones only, with some absent. In the table there are 95,000 to 150,000 clones, more than 80% of which are singletons. The sample comprised peripheral blood. These receptors were obtained from a woman older than 75 with COVID-19, enrolled during active disease.

In this sample, this clone turned up once. The gene calls are TRBV29-1 and TRBJ1-3; D is possibly TRBD1 (5 bases). The germline V gene has CDR1 SQVTM and CDR2 ANQGSEA. The CDR3 is 12 amino acids. V shed 1 base and J shed 7 bases, with 8 bases lying between them. The CDR3 here is CSVEVGGNTIYF. CDR3 DNA sequence: TGCAGCGTTGAAGTGGGGGGTAACACCATATATTTT.

The chain joins TRBV5-6 to TRBJ1-1; TRBD1 matches 9 bases. CDR1 SGHDT and CDR2 YYEEEE come from the germline V gene. J gave up 8 bases and V 0 bases, and 5 bases lay outside the gene matches. The CDR3 runs to 14 residues. CDR3 sequence reads: CASSLAGQGVEAFF. In DNA, the CDR3 is TGTGCCAGCAGCTTGGCGGGACAGGGCGTGGAAGCTTTCTTT.

Concerning this clone itself: In the same sample, other DNA sequences code for this CDR3. Here the CDR3 DNA reads TGTGCCAGCTCACCACTGGGACAGACGAACACTGAAGCTTTCTTT. Encoded protein: CASSPLGQTNTEAFF. The chain employs TRBV18 and TRBJ1-1; 7 nucleotides match TRBD1. V dropped 1 base and J dropped 1; count of bases not matched to a gene: 3. The germline V gene has CDR1 KGHSH and CDR2 LQKENI. CDR3 length: 15 amino acids.

J is TRBJ2-7 and V is TRBV9, with D perhaps matching TRBD2 (6 bases). V was trimmed by 4 bases and J by 4 bases, leaving 21 bases between them. Germline V CDR1 and CDR2: SGDLS, YYNGEE. The CDR3 loop spans 16 amino acids. CDR3 loop: CASSRGGAANPYEQYF. DNA for the CDR3: TGTGCCAGCAGCCGGGGCGGGGCGGCGAACCCTTACGAGCAGTACTTC.

J is TRBJ1-2 and V is TRBV6-1, with a possible D match to TRBD1 (5 bases). The CDR3 contains 13 residues. V gave up 3 bases and J gave up 2 bases, with 7 bases separating them. Per germline, CDR1 MNHNS and CDR2 SASEGT. In DNA form, the CDR3 reads TGTGCCAGCAGTGATGCAGGGAACTATGGCTACACCTTC. The encoded protein is CASSDAGNYGYTF.

The CDR3, as DNA: TGTGCCAGCAGCTTATGGTCTAGCGGGAACGCTGAGCAGTTCTTC. Its translation: CASSLWSSGNAEQFF. The chain employs TRBV7-3 and TRBJ2-1, with 9 positions matching TRBD2. V shed 2 bases and J 9 bases; nucleotides not matched to a gene: 8. There are 15 residues in the CDR3. Germline V CDR1 and CDR2: SGHTA, FQGTGA.

The V gene is TRBV25-1, the J gene TRBJ2-7, with 8 bases aligning to TRBD1. The CDR3 spans 16 residues. The V gene's germline CDR1 is MGHDK and CDR2 SYGVNS. V gave up 4 bases and J gave up 7 bases; unmatched junction bases: 15. CDR3 region: CASSGGQVLEDREQYF. The CDR3 DNA sequence: TGTGCCAGCAGTGGGGGACAGGTTTTGGAAGATAGGGAGCAGTACTTC.

The rearrangement links TRBV18 to TRBJ2-6; possibly TRBD1 for D (6 bases). In germline, CDR1 is KGHSH, CDR2 LQKENI. The CDR3 has 15 amino acids. The V end lost 2 bases, the J end lost 2 bases, and 7 bases lay between the germline ends. The CDR3 reads CASSPGGAGANVLTF. CDR3 DNA: TGTGCCAGCTCACCAGGGGGCGCTGGGGCCAACGTCCTGACTTTC.

This clone appeared a few times. The chain recombines TRBV29-1 with TRBJ2-3; 9 positions match TRBD2. After removal of 3 bases from V and 4 bases from J, the junction contained 5 bases not matched to a gene. The CDR3 is made up of 14 amino acids. The germline V gene encodes CDR1 SQVTM and CDR2 ANQGSEA. Here the CDR3 DNA reads TGCAGCGTTGACGTAGCGGGAGTCTCAGATACGCAGTATTTT. The encoded protein is CSVDVAGVSDTQYF.

The CDR3, as DNA: TGTGCCAGCAGCTTCGGCAGGGTAGGCACCGGGGAGCTGTTTTTT. Protein product: CASSFGRVGTGELFF. This rearrangement joins TRBV7-2 to TRBJ2-2, with D possibly being TRBD1 (5 bases). Germline CDR1 is SGHTA and CDR2 is FQGNSA. The CDR3 is 15 residues long. Trimming pared 3 bases from V and 4 bases from J, leaving 12 bases between.

The V call is TRBV4-1, the J call TRBJ2-1; TRBD2 agrees at 12 bases. V lost 2 bases and J lost 5; bases outside the gene matches: 13. The length of the CDR3 is 19 residues. Germline loops: CDR1 MGHRA, CDR2 YSYEKL. This CDR3 is CASSQTLLAGGHPDNEQFF. CDR3 nucleotides: TGCGCCAGCAGCCAAACCCTACTAGCGGGAGGCCACCCGGACAATGAGCAGTTCTTC.

The rearrangement uses TRBV29-1 and TRBJ2-5, with 11 bases lining up with TRBD2. The length of the CDR3 is 14 residues. In germline, CDR1 is SQVTM, CDR2 ANQGSEA. After removal of 3 bases from V and 4 bases from J, the junction contained 4 bases not matched to a gene. DNA for the CDR3: TGCAGCGTTGACACAGGACTAGCGGGAGAGACCCAGTACTTC. Translation: CSVDTGLAGETQYF.

The V and J genes are TRBV5-6 and TRBJ2-1, with a tentative D call TRBD1 (5 bases). The CDR3 is 16 residues long. The germline V gene has CDR1 SGHDT and CDR2 YYEEEE. Trimming removed 0 bases at V and 8 bases at J, with 18 bases between. CDR3: CASSLGQGNLGHEQFF. Written as DNA, the CDR3 is TGTGCCAGCAGCTTGGGTCAGGGTAACCTAGGGCATGAGCAGTTCTTC.

The J gene is TRBJ2-7, the V gene TRBV4-3; the D gene is possibly TRBD2 (6 bases). CDR3 length: 13 amino acids. CDR1 and CDR2 from the germline V gene are LGHNA and YSLEER. The V end lost 4 bases, the J end lost 9 bases, and 16 bases lay between the germline ends. The CDR3 protein is CASSPGLALWQYF. The CDR3 DNA reads TGCGCCAGCAGCCCGGGACTGGCCCTCTGGCAGTACTTC.